This record looks at one T cell receptor (beta chain) sequence and its context. This clone was recorded a few times. The target of this receptor is not known. The record has no base qualities; no much larger clone is one base away. The germline V and J ends show losses of 0 bases and 2 bases respectively, and no gene match explains 6 bases of the junction. Inclusive of the bounding cysteine and phenylalanine, the CDR3 is 16 residues long. Only the CDR3 DNA is retained, 48 bases long and in frame from the first base. The germline V gene (reference sequence) supplies CDR1 DFQATT and CDR2 SNEGSKA. This sample stems from a study of metastatic and nonmetastatic thyroid tumors (dated by TCRdb to 2018 to 2021). As for the study more broadly: For patients with malignant and with benign thyroid disease, the researchers compared repertoires between peripheral blood samples and tumor or nodule tissue samples. Broader findings and caveats from the paper: TCR beta diversity was reported as significantly higher in malignant tumors than in benign nodules, in both blood and tumor samples.

None of the patients had been given any treatment before thyroid surgery. Using T-cell receptor beta sequencing, the study looked back at clinical samples from patients collected from the early 2010s to the late 2010s. Libraries were built with PCR. The sequencer listed for this sample is Illumina HiSeq 4000. High-throughput sequencing was used to profile the TCR beta-chain CDR3 region of each patient. On the study's bioinformatics: The researchers built a classifier to tell apart papillary thyroid cancer patients with distant metastasis, based on CDR3 differences among clinicopathological groups. The Shannon index was used to assess repertoire diversity, and the Morisita-Horn index was used to assess tumor-blood repertoire similarity. TCRdb took the public reads, trimmed them with fastp at Q25, ran MiXCR for clone calling and kept in-frame beta chains. Clone size and V and J calls follow TCRdb, not the original study. For this sample there are 43,000 or so clones; around 15% appear just once. The top ten hold approximately 21% of the sample.

The sequence derives from a female donor with papillary thyroid cancer or a benign thyroid nodule (not recorded which). Some clones in this sample may be carry-over from other donors' samples. Rearrangement joined TRBV20-1 to TRBJ1-5; 8 central nucleotides agree with TRBD1. Sequencing used blood. The bases read TGCAGTGCTAGAGATCGGACAGGGTGGGGCAATCAGCCCCAGCATTTT. Its amino acids are CSARDRTGWGNQPQHF.